The 2 T cell receptor beta chains below come from one sample, sequenced in a study of cytomegalovirus exposure and HLA in healthy donors. With 60 Vbeta and 13 Jbeta primers, the PCR was carried out. Assay used: immunoSEQ multiplex PCR; TCRdb lists only in-frame clones, some missing. Of over 80,000 clones in the sample, roughly four fifths were seen once. Material for sequencing was PBMCs. These receptors all stem from a man aged 35-49 years in good health and CMV-seropositive.

The chain couples TRBV28 to TRBJ2-2; 7 bases are a match to TRBD2. The germline V gene encodes CDR1 MDHEN and CDR2 SYDVKM. The V segment lost 3 bases and the J segment 1 base; nucleotides outside the gene matches: 8. The CDR3 runs to 17 residues. Here the CDR3 DNA reads TGTGCCAGCAGTTTGTGGGGCGGGAGAGGGAACACCGGGGAGCTGTTTTTT. Translated: CASSLWGGRGNTGELFF. Using reference TRBV28 and TRBJ2-2 for the parts outside the CDR3, the full variable domain is DVKVTQSSRYLVKRTGEKVFLECVQDMDHENMFWYRQDPGLGLRLIYFSYDVKMKEKGDIPEGYSVSREKKERFSLILESASTNQTSMYLCASSLWGGRGNTGELFFGEGSRLTVL.

The chain combines TRBV6-6 with TRBJ1-1, with 8 bases lining up with TRBD1. Germline CDR1 and CDR2: MNHNY and SVGAGI (reference sequence). The CDR3 has 16 residues. With V trimmed by 5 bases and J by 0 bases, 8 bases remained unmatched. Here the CDR3 reads CASSAWTGTMNTEAFF. In DNA form, the CDR3 reads TGTGCCAGCAGTGCCTGGACAGGGACAATGAACACTGAAGCTTTCTTT.